The 27 T cell receptor beta chains below come from one sample, sequenced in a study of cytomegalovirus exposure and HLA in healthy donors. PCR involved 60 Vbeta and 13 Jbeta primers. The assay was immunoSEQ multiplex PCR, and TCRdb's table has in-frame clones only and misses some. The sample has 160,000 or so clones, around 77% seen once. The sample consisted of PBMCs. All receptors derive from a man between 60 and 75 years old in good health and CMV-seronegative.

The chain links TRBV19 to TRBJ2-2; a possible D gene is TRBD1 (5 bases). The V gene's germline CDR1 is LNHDA and CDR2 SQIVND (reference sequence). The V and J ends lost 3 bases and 1 base respectively, with 6 bases between them. This CDR3 is built from 14 residues. CDR3 in DNA: TGTGCCAGTAGTATTAGGGGGAACACCGGGGAGCTGTTTTTT. It encodes CASSIRGNTGELFF.

The J gene is TRBJ2-3, the V gene TRBV28; possible D gene TRBD2, 7 bases. The germline V gene encodes CDR1 MDHEN and CDR2 SYDVKM. The CDR3 has 16 residues. Between the trimmed V and J ends, which lost 4 bases and 2 bases, there was a span of 16 bases. The CDR3 sequence: CASSSPRGASTDTQYF. The CDR3 DNA reads TGTGCCAGCAGTTCTCCCCGGGGGGCATCCACAGATACGCAGTATTTT. Full variable domain (outside the CDR3, taken from reference TRBV28 and TRBJ2-3): DVKVTQSSRYLVKRTGEKVFLECVQDMDHENMFWYRQDPGLGLRLIYFSYDVKMKEKGDIPEGYSVSREKKERFSLILESASTNQTSMYLCASSSPRGASTDTQYFGPGTRLTVL.

The chain joins TRBV19 to TRBJ2-1; 9 nucleotides align to TRBD2. J lost 6 bases, V lost 6 bases, and 6 bases had no gene match. In germline, CDR1 is LNHDA, CDR2 SQIVND (reference sequence). CDR3 length equals 14 residues. For the CDR3, the DNA is TGTGCCAGTAGGTCGGGACTAGCTGGCAATGAGCAGTTCTTC. This translates into CASRSGLAGNEQFF.

The rearrangement uses TRBV29-1 and TRBJ1-4; 10 positions match TRBD1. The CDR3 is 12 amino acids. CDR1 is SQVTM, CDR2 ANQGSEA, per germline. CDR3 sequence reads: CGGQGKNEKLFF. The CDR3 DNA reads as TGCGGGGGACAGGGGAAGAATGAAAAACTGTTTTTT.

The J gene is TRBJ1-5, the V gene TRBV6-6; a weak D match, TRBD1 (6 bases). V lost 6 bases and J 7 bases, leaving 13 bases between the germline ends. This CDR3 is built from 13 residues. Germline values: CDR1 MNHNY, CDR2 SVGAGI (reference sequence). CDR3 nucleotides: TGTGCCAGCAGCCGAGGACAGTACCAGCCCCAGCATTTT. Translation gives CASSRGQYQPQHF.

The CDR3 DNA reads as TGTGCCAGCAGTGACCAACTAGCGGCCCGCACAGATACGCAGTATTTT. Protein product: CASSDQLAARTDTQYF. The V call is TRBV2, the J call TRBJ2-3, with 8 bases matching TRBD2. This CDR3 comprises 16 residues. J lost 1 base, V lost 3 bases, and 6 bases had no gene match. Germline assignment: CDR1 SNHLY and CDR2 FYNNEI. The variable domain in full, with the rest retrieved from reference TRBV2 and TRBJ2-3, is EPEVTQTPSHQVTQMGQEVILRCVPISNHLYFYWYRQILGQKVEFLVSFYNNEISEKSEIFDDQFSVERPDGSNFTLKIRSTKLEDSAMYFCASSDQLAARTDTQYFGPGTRLTVL.

Of note for this clone: Germline is not matched at one junction end, which may reflect a read error. V gene TRBV7-7 combines with J gene TRBJ2-5, with TRBD1 identical over 10 bases. CDR3 length: 13 residues. CDR1 and CDR2 (germline): SSHAT, FNYEAQ (reference sequence). For the CDR3, the DNA is TGTGCTAGCAGCTGGACAGGGGGAGAGACCCAGTACTTC. It is translated as CASSWTGGETQYF.

The chain employs TRBV6-5 and TRBJ2-7; 8 bases map to TRBD2. Trimming at V came to 4 bases and at J to 7 bases, leaving 12 bases not matched to a gene. This CDR3 comprises 15 residues. Per the germline V gene, CDR1 is MNHEY and CDR2 is SVGAGI. The CDR3 protein is CASSLFLAGPGEQYF. In DNA, the CDR3 is TGTGCCAGCAGTTTATTTTTAGCGGGACCGGGGGAGCAGTACTTC.

A single count supports this clone. The chain employs TRBV10-3 and TRBJ1-6, with D tentatively TRBD1 (6 bases). The CDR3 is 14 residues long. The germline V and J ends were trimmed by 2 bases and 5 bases, with 7 bases remaining between them. The germline CDR1 and CDR2 sequences are ENHRY and SYGVKD. CDR3 residues: CAISERTDNSPLHF. For the CDR3, the DNA is TGTGCCATCAGTGAGCGGACAGATAATTCACCCCTCCACTTT.

The chain employs TRBV13 and TRBJ2-7; a possible D gene is TRBD2 (6 bases). From germline, CDR1 is PRHDT and CDR2 FYEKMQ (reference sequence). This CDR3 has 16 amino acids. Trimming took off 3 bases at V and 4 bases at J, with 19 bases between the two ends. CDR3 sequence: CASSFSLTSRRYEQYF. The CDR3 DNA reads TGTGCCAGCAGCTTTTCCCTGACTAGTCGCCGATACGAGCAGTACTTC.

In its sample, this clone was seen a few times. The rearrangement joins TRBV2 to TRBJ1-1, with TRBD1 identical over 10 bases. The CDR3 is made up of 13 amino acids. The V and J ends lost 5 bases and 7 bases, in that order; junction bases with no gene match: 4. CDR1 is SNHLY and CDR2 is FYNNEI in the germline V gene. The DNA of the CDR3 is TGTGCCAGCAGTACAAGGGACAGGGGTGAAGCTTTCTTT. This codes for CASSTRDRGEAFF.

The chain couples TRBV6-6 to TRBJ1-4, with TRBD1 matching over 8 bases. CDR1 and CDR2 from the germline V gene are MNHNY and SVGAGI (reference sequence). V shed 7 bases and J 3 bases; nucleotides not matched to a gene: 7. There are 15 residues in the CDR3. CDR3 residues: CASIQGQGANEKLFF. CDR3 nucleotide sequence: TGTGCCAGCATTCAAGGACAGGGAGCTAATGAAAAACTGTTTTTT.

The chain has TRBV7-9 and TRBJ2-6, with 8 bases fitting TRBD1. CDR1 and CDR2 (germline): SEHNR, FQNEAQ (reference sequence). Unmatched junction bases numbered 7, after V lost 5 bases and J lost 1 base. The CDR3 is made up of 17 amino acids. CDR3: CASSPTGARSGANVLTF. CDR3 DNA: TGTGCCAGCAGCCCGACAGGGGCTAGGTCTGGGGCCAACGTCCTGACTTTC.

The gene calls are TRBV6-5 and TRBJ2-7; D is unresolved. CDR3 length: 14 amino acids. The V gene's germline CDR1 is MNHEY and CDR2 SVGAGI. V was shortened by 0 bases and J by 3 bases, with 9 bases between the two germline ends. The CDR3 loop is CASSYSQTFYEQYF. The CDR3 DNA follows: TGTGCCAGCAGTTACTCGCAGACTTTCTACGAGCAGTACTTC.

For this clone: One end of the junction fails to match germline, which may point to a read error. The chain is built from TRBV5-1 and TRBJ2-1, with TRBD2 identical over 12 bases. Germline V CDR1 and CDR2: SGHRS, YFSETQ. The CDR3 is 15 residues long. CDR3 sequence: CAGSTGLAGYNEQFF. The CDR3 coding sequence is TGCGCCGGCAGCACGGGACTAGCGGGCTACAATGAGCAGTTCTTC.

CDR3 DNA sequence: TGTGCCAGCAGTGAAGGCAGGGGACGAGAGCAGTACTTC. Amino acids: CASSEGRGREQYF. V is TRBV6-1 and J is TRBJ2-7, with a possible D match to TRBD1 (6 bases). From germline, CDR1 is MNHNS and CDR2 SASEGT. The V end lost 1 base, the J end lost 7 bases, and 11 bases lay between the germline ends. There are 13 residues in the CDR3.

In its sample, this clone was seen a few times. The chain carries TRBV5-1 and TRBJ1-2; TRBD1 matches 8 bases. From germline, CDR1 is SGHRS and CDR2 YFSETQ. The CDR3 spans 13 residues. Trimming took 4 bases from V and 7 from J; bases not matched to a gene: 6. The DNA of the CDR3 is TGCGCCAGCAGCACTTCCGACAGGGGTGGCTACACCTTC. As protein: CASSTSDRGGYTF.

The chain is built from TRBV12-1 and TRBJ1-5; the tabulated D call, TRBD1, remains unverified against the DNA. TRBV12-1 is recorded as a pseudogene. The CDR3 contains 15 residues. The CDR3 region has the DNA TGTGCCAGCAGCTTTGATGGGGCCGACTATCAGCCCCAGCATTTT. It yields the protein CASSFDGADYQPQHF.

In this sample, this clone turned up once. This sequence joins TRBV6-5 and TRBJ2-7; perhaps TRBD1 as D (6 bases). Trimming cost V 2 bases and J 4 bases, with 9 bases left between them. The germline V gene has CDR1 MNHEY and CDR2 SVGAGI. This CDR3 has 13 residues. Written as DNA, the CDR3 is TGTGCCAGCAGTTACGGGGGCCTTTACGAGCAGTACTTC. This encodes CASSYGGLYEQYF.

The gene calls are TRBV21-1 and TRBJ2-5; the table calls TRBD1, which could not be checked here. TRBV21-1 is termed a pseudogene. CDR3 length: 15 amino acids. The CDR3 DNA follows: TGTGCCAGCAGCGGGGGGGACAGGGTGAAAGAGACCCAGTACTTC. Translating it yields CASSGGDRVKETQYF.

This chain joins TRBV5-1 and TRBJ2-5; 7 bases map to TRBD1. The ends lost 4 bases at V and 0 bases at J; junction bases unmatched: 6. CDR1 is SGHRS, CDR2 YFSETQ, per germline. The CDR3 consists of 15 residues. DNA for the CDR3: TGCGCCAGCAGCCCAGGGACAGAGTACCAAGAGACCCAGTACTTC. Translated, it gives CASSPGTEYQETQYF.

This chain links TRBV27 with TRBJ2-5; D is undetermined. The germline CDR1 and CDR2 sequences are MNHEY and SMNVEV (reference sequence). Trimming shortened V by 3 bases and J by 0 bases, and 5 bases separated the two germline ends. The CDR3 is 13 residues long. The CDR3 reads CASSFSHQETQYF. The CDR3 coding sequence is TGTGCCAGCAGTTTCTCTCACCAAGAGACCCAGTACTTC.

The genes are TRBV19 and TRBJ2-1; a weak D match, TRBD2 (6 bases). CDR1 and CDR2 (germline): LNHDA, SQIVND (reference sequence). The CDR3 has 15 amino acids. V gave up 3 bases and J gave up 7 bases, with 16 bases separating them. The CDR3 DNA reads as TGTGCCAGTAGTATTAGAAAACGGGAGAGGAATGAGCAGTTCTTC. Translated: CASSIRKRERNEQFF.

This chain connects TRBV5-6 to TRBJ2-3; possibly TRBD2 for D (5 bases). In germline, CDR1 is SGHDT, CDR2 YYEEEE. V was pared by 2 bases and J by 0 bases, with 10 bases between. The CDR3 loop spans 15 amino acids. The CDR3 sequence is CASSLLGPSTDTQYF. The CDR3 DNA reads TGTGCCAGCAGCTTACTAGGACCTAGCACAGATACGCAGTATTTT.

The J gene is TRBJ1-1, the V gene TRBV7-8, with a possible D match to TRBD1 (5 bases). The V gene's germline CDR1 is SGHVS and CDR2 FQNEAQ. V was trimmed by 5 bases and J by 8 bases, leaving 12 bases between them. This CDR3 has 12 amino acids. Written as DNA, the CDR3 is TGTGCCAGCAGCCGCAGGGATAGGGAAGCTTTCTTT. Its translation is CASSRRDREAFF.

The chain joins TRBV5-4 to TRBJ2-6, with TRBD1 as a possible D gene (6 bases). This CDR3 is built from 17 residues. Germline lookup yields CDR1 SGHNT and CDR2 YYREEE (reference sequence). Trimming removed 1 base at V and 0 bases at J, with 11 bases between. The CDR3 reads CASSLNLGGSGANVLTF. DNA of the CDR3: TGTGCCAGCAGCTTGAATCTAGGGGGCTCTGGGGCCAACGTCCTGACTTTC.

V gene TRBV6-1 combines with J gene TRBJ2-7; a weak D match, TRBD2 (6 bases). The ends were cut back, 2 bases at V and 3 bases at J, with 14 bases in the middle. The CDR3 extends over 15 amino acids. Germline-derived CDR1 and CDR2 are MNHNS and SASEGT. Here the CDR3 reads CASSEIGLSHYEQYF. CDR3 in DNA: TGTGCCAGCAGTGAAATTGGACTATCTCACTACGAGCAGTACTTC.